This is a list of T cell receptor beta chains from one sample in a study of regulatory T cells in long-lasting Graves disease. From the multiplex PCR reads, TCRdb called clonotypes with MiXCR, one entry per CDR3 protein. The sample carries about 420,000 distinct CDR3 sequences, over 15% recorded once. The sample was also linked to a second study, of T cells in Graves' hyperthyroidism and ophthalmopathy.

The sample was peripheral blood mononuclear cells (PBMCs), taken at new diagnosis, from a patient treated with antithyroid drugs. The receptor source for this set is a woman under 30 with Graves disease. The CDR3 runs from the conserved cysteine through the conserved F or W. Fields, in order: V gene, J gene, D gene, CDR3 length, clone size, CDR3 protein, CDR3 DNA. A D gene is named only where the DNA matches it firmly. Clone size is stated in some rows and not others, as once, few, many or a class when expanded.

>TRBV20-1|TRBJ1-5|TRBD1|16|many
CSARAHALQGSEPQHF
TGCAGTGCTAGAGCCCACGCGCTACAGGGGAGTGAGCCCCAGCATTTT
>TRBV18|TRBJ2-7|-|15|few
CASSPGAEFPYEQYF
TGTGCCAGCTCACCGGGGGCAGAATTCCCCTACGAGCAGTACTTC
>TRBV5-1|TRBJ1-4|TRBD1|15|-
CASSLGQGKDEKLFF
TGCGCCAGCAGCCTCGGACAGGGGAAAGATGAAAAACTGTTTTTT
>TRBV10-2|TRBJ2-4|TRBD2|19|-
CASSDRTHGREWAKNIQYF
TGCGCCAGCAGTGATCGAACCCACGGGAGGGAGTGGGCCAAAAACATTCAGTACTTC
>TRBV6-1|TRBJ2-3|-|14|many
CASSEATGTDTQYF
TGTGCCAGCAGTGAAGCGACAGGTACAGATACGCAGTATTTT
>TRBV29-1|TRBJ2-2|TRBD2|16|few
CSAAGLAGGLAGELFF
TGCAGCGCTGCGGGACTAGCGGGAGGGTTGGCCGGGGAGCTGTTTTTT
>TRBV10-1|TRBJ2-1|-|15|-
CASSESGGGLNEQLF
TGCGCCAGCAGTGAGTCGGGAGGGGGTTTGAATGAGCAGCTCTTC
>TRBV20-1|TRBJ2-1|-|12|many
CSAPPSYNEQFF
TGCAGTGCACCTCCCTCCTACAATGAGCAGTTCTTC
>TRBV29-1|TRBJ2-7|-|12|-
CSFGQNSYEQYF
TGCAGCTTCGGACAGAACTCCTACGAGCAGTACTTC
>TRBV20-1|TRBJ2-1|-|15|few
CSAPFYRLRDNEQFF
TGCAGTGCTCCTTTTTACAGGCTCAGGGACAATGAGCAGTTCTTC
>TRBV29-1|TRBJ2-5|-|14|many
CSVELNGPLLTQYF
TGCAGCGTTGAACTCAACGGGCCCCTGCTGACCCAGTACTTC
>TRBV2|TRBJ1-5|-|13|many
CASSAWGNQPQHF
TGTGCCAGCAGTGCTTGGGGGAATCAGCCCCAGCATTTT
>TRBV6-4|TRBJ2-1|-|14|few
CASSDSTDSNEQFF
TGTGCCAGCAGTGACTCGACGGACAGTAATGAGCAGTTCTTC
>TRBV4-1|TRBJ2-7|TRBD1|15|-
CASSQGRTGLYEQYF
TGCGCCAGCAGCCAAGGGAGGACAGGGCTTTACGAGCAGTACTTC
>TRBV3-1|TRBJ2-5|-|13|many
CASSQRDAETQYF
TGTGCCAGCAGCCAGCGGGACGCCGAGACCCAGTACTTC
>TRBV7-9|TRBJ2-1|TRBD2|15|-
CASSNSGRALTEQFF
TGTGCCAGCAGCAATAGCGGGAGGGCCCTCACTGAGCAGTTCTTC
>TRBV27|TRBJ2-3|TRBD1|14|many
CATTTGGLTDTQYF
TGTGCCACAACGACAGGGGGACTCACAGATACGCAGTATTTT
>TRBV20-1|TRBJ1-4|TRBD1|16|few
CSARDLGDRGREKLFF
TGCAGTGCTAGAGATCTTGGGGACAGGGGGCGCGAAAAACTGTTTTTT
>TRBV11-2|TRBJ2-3|TRBD2|19|many
CASSYTTGTRVTSTDTQYF
TGTGCCAGCAGCTATACCACCGGGACTAGGGTAACTAGCACAGATACGCAGTATTTT
>TRBV20-1|TRBJ2-3|-|16|few
CSARDWLQALTDTQYF
TGCAGTGCTAGAGATTGGCTTCAGGCCCTCACAGATACGCAGTATTTT
>TRBV28|TRBJ2-5|-|16|many
CASSSPRRLYQETQYF
TGTGCCAGCAGTTCCCCGAGGCGGTTGTACCAAGAGACCCAGTACTTC
>TRBV5-1|TRBJ2-7|TRBD2|15|-
CASSSLAGVGYEQYF
TGCGCCAGCAGCTCACTAGCGGGAGTTGGGTACGAGCAGTACTTC
>TRBV6-2/TRBV6-3|TRBJ1-2|-|17|many
CASSYSTLRKRDYGYTF
TGTGCCAGCAGTTACTCGACGTTGCGGAAGAGGGACTATGGCTACACCTTC
>TRBV11-3|TRBJ2-7|TRBD1|15|many
CASSFNRGGSGEQYF
TGTGCCAGCAGCTTTAACAGGGGTGGTAGTGGCGAGCAGTACTTC
>TRBV5-6|TRBJ2-7|-|14|few
CASSETGIPTKQYF
TGTGCCAGCAGCGAAACAGGGATCCCTACGAAGCAGTACTTC
>TRBV20-1|TRBJ2-1|TRBD1|15|-
CSAPREGQGRNEQFF
TGCAGTGCTCCCCGTGAGGGACAGGGGCGAAATGAGCAGTTCTTC
>TRBV15|TRBJ2-2|-|14|few
CATSREPNTGELFF
TGTGCCACCAGCAGAGAGCCGAACACCGGGGAGCTGTTTTTT
>TRBV15|TRBJ1-3|-|13|-
CATTRGQGNTIYF
TGTGCCACCACCCGGGGGCAAGGAAACACCATATATTTT
>TRBV5-1|TRBJ1-5|-|13|-
CASTQSGGQPQHF
TGCGCCAGCACCCAATCGGGCGGCCAGCCCCAGCATTTT
>TRBV24-1|TRBJ2-1|TRBD2|15|few
CATSGTSGRLDEQFF
TGTGCCACCAGTGGAACTAGCGGGAGGCTCGATGAGCAGTTCTTC
>TRBV3-1|TRBJ2-5|TRBD1|14|many
CASSQGTGGETQYF
TGTGCCAGCAGCCAAGGGACAGGGGGGGAGACCCAGTACTTC
>TRBV28|TRBJ2-7|-|13|many
CASSFAPQAEQYF
TGTGCCAGCAGTTTTGCGCCACAGGCGGAACAGTACTTC
>TRBV6-1|TRBJ1-5|TRBD1|15|many
CASSSGGRSNQPQHF
TGTGCCAGCAGCTCAGGGGGTAGAAGCAATCAGCCCCAGCATTTT
>TRBV7-2|TRBJ2-3|TRBD2|15|many
CASSFGAGNIDTQYF
TGTGCCAGCAGCTTTGGAGCGGGAAATATAGATACGCAGTATTTT
>TRBV20-1|TRBJ2-1|TRBD2|16|many
CSARDRPASGYNEQFF
TGCAGTGCTAGAGATCGTCCGGCTAGCGGTTACAATGAGCAGTTCTTC
>TRBV18|TRBJ2-7|-|13|many
CASSPQRVDEQYF
TGTGCCAGCTCACCACAGCGCGTCGACGAGCAGTACTTC
>TRBV28|TRBJ2-2|TRBD2|15|-
CASSHLADNTGELFF
TGTGCCAGCAGCCATCTAGCGGACAACACCGGGGAGCTGTTTTTT
>TRBV20-1|TRBJ2-7|-|15|many
CSARDRPGGTREQYF
TGCAGTGCTAGAGACCGTCCGGGCGGGACGAGAGAGCAGTACTTC
>TRBV13|TRBJ2-3|TRBD1|17|-
CASSLGGTVTRTDTQYF
TGTGCCAGCAGCTTAGGAGGGACAGTCACTCGCACAGATACGCAGTATTTT
>TRBV6-2/TRBV6-3|TRBJ2-1|-|13|-
CASRWDVYNEQFF
TGTGCCAGCAGGTGGGACGTCTACAATGAGCAGTTCTTC
>TRBV28|TRBJ1-5|TRBD1|16|few
CASKISRTGGNQPQHF
TGTGCCAGCAAAATCAGTCGGACAGGTGGAAATCAGCCCCAGCATTTT
>TRBV29-1|TRBJ1-5|-|14|few
CSVVVPDSNQPQHF
TGCAGCGTTGTAGTCCCAGATAGCAATCAGCCCCAGCATTTT
>TRBV20-1|TRBJ2-7|-|12|few
CSASPESYEQYF
TGCAGTGCTAGCCCGGAAAGCTACGAGCAGTACTTC
>TRBV4-3|TRBJ2-1|-|17|few
CASSQDHRVDIYNEQFF
TGCGCCAGCAGCCAAGATCACAGGGTGGATATATACAATGAGCAGTTCTTC
>TRBV5-4|TRBJ2-3|TRBD1|15|few
CASSLIGQGEDTQYF
TGTGCCAGCAGCTTGATTGGACAGGGCGAGGATACGCAGTATTTT
>TRBV2|TRBJ1-1|-|13|many
CASNYRENTEAFF
TGTGCCAGCAATTACAGGGAAAACACTGAAGCTTTCTTT
>TRBV7-3|TRBJ2-1|-|13|many
CASSFTGSPEQFF
TGTGCCAGCAGTTTTACAGGGTCCCCTGAGCAGTTCTTC
>TRBV18|TRBJ1-5|-|17|many
CASSPLPSVGADQPQHF
TGTGCCAGCTCACCCCTACCGTCAGTGGGGGCTGATCAGCCCCAGCATTTT
>TRBV5-4|TRBJ1-4|TRBD1|15|-
CASSPRIGQGEKLFF
TGTGCCAGCAGCCCAAGAATTGGACAGGGGGAAAAACTGTTTTTT
>TRBV27|TRBJ2-1|-|15|many
CASSSGLSSYNEQFF
TGTGCCAGCAGTAGCGGGCTAAGCTCCTACAATGAGCAGTTCTTC
>TRBV20-1|TRBJ1-5|-|15|many
CSASRYNRDTQPQHF
TGCAGTGCTAGCCGTTACAACAGGGATACTCAGCCCCAGCATTTT
>TRBV4-1|TRBJ2-7|TRBD2|16|few
CASSQGTSGSPYEQYF
TGCGCCAGCAGCCAAGGGACTAGCGGGAGCCCCTACGAGCAGTACTTC
>TRBV6-2/TRBV6-3|TRBJ2-7|-|18|-
CASSYSIGRQLFSYEQYF
TGTGCCAGCAGTTACTCGATAGGGAGACAACTATTCTCCTACGAGCAGTACTTC
>TRBV5-1|TRBJ2-1|TRBD1|15|-
CASSPLRTGFDEQFF
TGCGCCAGCAGCCCTCTTAGGACAGGCTTCGACGAGCAGTTCTTC
>TRBV9|TRBJ1-5|-|15|-
CASSVGGDPFEPQHF
TGTGCCAGCAGCGTAGGTGGGGACCCCTTCGAGCCCCAGCATTTT
>TRBV9|TRBJ2-3|-|15|few
CASSDSGGGPDTQYF
TGTGCCAGCAGCGATAGCGGAGGGGGCCCAGATACGCAGTATTTT
>TRBV12-3/TRBV12-4|TRBJ1-5|-|12|few
CASSFKNQPQHF
TGTGCCAGCAGTTTTAAGAATCAGCCCCAGCATTTT
>TRBV4-3|TRBJ1-1|-|15|-
CASSQGAGVWTEAFF
TGCGCCAGCAGCCAAGGTGCTGGGGTCTGGACTGAAGCTTTCTTT
>TRBV14|TRBJ2-5|-|15|-
CASSQERHSQETQYF
TGTGCCAGCAGCCAAGAGAGACACTCACAAGAGACCCAGTACTTC